There are a few counts of the clone carrying this TCR beta chain. Its matching antigen is unknown. CDR1 is SGHTA and CDR2 is FQGTGA in the germline V gene. V lost 5 bases to trimming and J lost 7 bases; unmatched junction nucleotides: 7. The CDR3 length is 14 residues. The data originate from a study of cytomegalovirus exposure and HLA in healthy donors. Regarding the study as a whole: Among the CMV-associated chains, a few were confirmed in vitro as specific for CMV antigens.

In the PCR, 60 Vbeta and 13 Jbeta primers were used. Generated by immunoSEQ multiplex PCR, the TCRdb table keeps only in-frame clones and is missing some. The sample includes about 81,000 clones, around four fifths of them seen just once. The chain joins TRBV7-3 to TRBJ2-1; TRBD2 agrees at 8 bases. This TCR derives from a man over 45 in good health and CMV-seropositive. Sequenced input: PBMCs. The CDR3 is CASSRGLAENEQFF. The CDR3 coding sequence is TGTGCCAGCAGCCGAGGACTAGCTGAAAATGAGCAGTTCTTC.